This entry features one T cell receptor beta chain sequence. The sample belongs to a study of cytomegalovirus exposure and HLA in healthy donors. This CDR3 contains 16 residues. V was pared by 1 base and J by 8 bases, with 17 bases between. The V gene's germline CDR1 is LNHNV and CDR2 YYDKDF (reference sequence). The PCR used 60 Vbeta and 13 Jbeta primers. The data were produced by immunoSEQ multiplex PCR, yet TCRdb's version contains in-frame clones alone and is incomplete. The sample includes about 130,000 clones, around 81% of them seen just once. The V gene is TRBV15, the J gene TRBJ1-4, with D perhaps TRBD1 (6 bases). The receptor's source is a female donor in good health and CMV-seronegative. Input material: PBMCs. This CDR3 is CATSRVVGGGREKLFF. The CDR3 DNA is TGTGCCACCAGCAGAGTTGTGGGGGGCGGGAGGGAAAAACTGTTTTTT.